This T cell receptor (beta chain) was identified in a study of metastatic and nonmetastatic thyroid tumors. Study in general: From malignant and benign thyroid patients, repertoires in blood and in tumor or nodule tissue were compared. Study findings and constraints: Benign nodules were reported to have significantly lower TCR beta diversity than malignant thyroid tumors, in blood and tumor.

This clone was detected ten times or more. Its specificity is not known. From germline, CDR1 is SGDLS and CDR2 YYNGEE. The CDR3 totals 13 residues. The V end was cut by 4 bases, the J end by 3 bases, with 11 bases between. Patients underwent thyroid surgery, and none had received any treatment before it. As originally analysed: The authors used CDR3 differences across clinicopathological groups to build a distant-metastasis classifier for papillary thyroid cancer. TCRdb re-analyzed the PCR reads through MiXCR. The V and J calls shown here were made by TCRdb, not taken from the authors' results. The sample lists 30,000 or so clones; around 25% were seen once.

The sample comprised blood. The receptor's source is a female donor with papillary thyroid cancer or a benign thyroid nodule (not recorded which). Some clones in this sample may be carry-over from other donors' samples. J is TRBJ2-7 and V is TRBV9; D uncertain. This CDR3 reads CASSSRPFYEQYF. CDR3 nucleotides: TGTGCCAGCAGCTCCCGACCCTTCTACGAGCAGTACTTC.